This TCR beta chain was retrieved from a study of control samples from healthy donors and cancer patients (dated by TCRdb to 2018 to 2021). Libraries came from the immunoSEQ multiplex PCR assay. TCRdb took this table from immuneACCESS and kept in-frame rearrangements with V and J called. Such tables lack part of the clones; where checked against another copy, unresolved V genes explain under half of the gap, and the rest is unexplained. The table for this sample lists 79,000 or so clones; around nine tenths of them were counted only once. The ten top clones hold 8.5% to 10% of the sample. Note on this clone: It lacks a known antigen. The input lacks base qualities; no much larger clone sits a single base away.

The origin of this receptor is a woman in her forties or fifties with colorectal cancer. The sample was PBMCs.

The DNA is as follows: TGCGCCAGCAGCTTGGTGGGCGATGAGCAGTTCTTC. The translation is CASSLVGDEQFF. The rearranged chain carries TRBV5-1 and TRBJ2-1; no D gene is confidently identified. V is clipped by 0 bases and J by 8 bases, and the sequence between their germline boundaries is 6 bases long. There are 12 amino acids in the CDR3, from cysteine to phenylalanine inclusive. Of the read, only the CDR3 DNA is kept; its 36 bases are in frame from base 1. The germline V gene encodes CDR1 SGHRS and CDR2 YFSETQ.